This T cell receptor (beta chain) was found in a study of read filtering for tumor transcriptome and immune sequencing. Study outcomes and limitations: Even smaller IR-seq throughput identified most shared clonotypes. Sorted CD138-negative bone marrow cells were not purified T cells.

From roughly 390 ng of RNA, a library with molecular barcoded alpha/delta and beta/gamma adaptors was made. TCRdb called the reads again in MiXCR, with one record for every CDR3 protein. The table has about 21,000 distinct CDR3 sequences, around 20% seen once. About this clonotype: What it binds is unknown.

Germline CDR1 reads SGHRS; CDR2 reads YFSETQ. V was shortened by 6 bases and J by 0 bases, with 19 bases between the two germline ends. The CDR3 extends over 16 amino acids. The sequence was collected from a donor at least 40 years old with multiple myeloma. The chain links TRBV5-1 to TRBJ2-7; tentative D call: TRBD1 (7 bases). The sample consisted of a population of CD138-negative cells sorted from bone marrow. This chain's CDR3 is CASTRGGTATSYEQYF. Written as DNA, the CDR3 is TGCGCCAGCACCCGCGGCGGGACAGCCACCTCCTACGAGCAGTACTTC.